This record covers a single T cell receptor beta chain. Repertoires were generated with immunoSEQ multiplex PCR, while TCRdb's copy carries only in-frame clones and drops some. The table lists 300,000 to 350,000 clones, about 87% of them singletons. Seattle enrolled patients during active infection and tracked them longitudinally. These data belong to a study of blood T cell repertoires in COVID-19. In the study overall: Samples representing acute and convalescent COVID-19 were sourced from the United States, Italy and Spain. PBMCs, B-cell-depleted T cells, or T cells were the source of the cDNA or gDNA that made up the material.

Germline lookup yields CDR1 SGHRS and CDR2 YFSETQ. V was clipped by 4 bases and J by 0 bases, with 11 bases between them. This CDR3 spans 14 amino acids. The sample comprised peripheral blood. The chain recombines TRBV5-1 with TRBJ2-7; D remains ambiguous. The clonotype originates from a woman aged 30 to 39 with COVID-19, enrolled during active disease. The CDR3 coding sequence is TGCGCCAGCAGCCCGCTTCGGAGCTCCTACGAGCAGTACTTC. As protein: CASSPLRSSYEQYF.